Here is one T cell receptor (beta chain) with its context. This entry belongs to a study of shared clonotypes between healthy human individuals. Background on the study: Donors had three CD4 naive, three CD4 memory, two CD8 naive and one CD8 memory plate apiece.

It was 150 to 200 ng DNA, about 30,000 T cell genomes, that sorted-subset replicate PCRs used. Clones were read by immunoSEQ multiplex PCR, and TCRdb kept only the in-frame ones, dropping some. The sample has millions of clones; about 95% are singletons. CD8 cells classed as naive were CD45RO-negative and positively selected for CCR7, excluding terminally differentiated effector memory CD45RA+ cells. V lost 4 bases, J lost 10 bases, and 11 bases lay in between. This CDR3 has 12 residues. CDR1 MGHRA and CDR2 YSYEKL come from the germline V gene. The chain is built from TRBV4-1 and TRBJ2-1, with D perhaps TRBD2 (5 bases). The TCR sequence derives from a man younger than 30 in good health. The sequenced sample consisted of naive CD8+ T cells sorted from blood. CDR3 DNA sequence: TGCGCCAGCAGCCTCGCCGGGGAGGAGCAGTTCTTC. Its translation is CASSLAGEEQFF.